This T cell receptor beta chain was sequenced during a study of blood T cell repertoires in COVID-19. Study-wide background: Donors in the United States, Italy and Spain gave samples during acute or convalescent COVID-19.

This clone appeared once. Trimming shortened V by 8 bases and J by 5 bases, and 13 bases separated the two germline ends. The CDR3 spans 13 residues. The germline CDR1 and CDR2 sequences are SSHAT and FNYEAQ (reference sequence). Authors' data handling: From reference gene primer amplification, estimates of nucleated cell counts were derived. TCRdb's copy holds only in-frame clones and misses some; the assay was immunoSEQ multiplex PCR. The D gene and trimming were derived from the DNA, and the V and J assignments and clone size from that table. This table has 97,000 or so clones, around 90% appearing once.

Input material: peripheral blood. V usage is TRBV7-7 and J usage is TRBJ2-1; possibly TRBD2 for D (6 bases). The TCR was taken from a man between 18 and 35 years old with acute or convalescent COVID-19. CDR3 region: CASRGLGDNEQFF. The CDR3 nucleotides are TGTGCCAGCCGGGGACTTGGGGACAATGAGCAGTTCTTC.